This passage covers 12 T cell receptor beta chains from one sample sequenced in a study of T cells in Graves' hyperthyroidism and ophthalmopathy. Amplification targeted TCR beta CDR3 regions from RNA transcripts. HTBI primers were employed in a first-round RT-PCR of the TCR CDR3. One entry per CDR3 protein, called by TCRdb with MiXCR from the multiplex PCR reads. The table lists 390,000 or so distinct CDR3 sequences, roughly 14% of them singletons. Sequencing input: blood. These receptors came from a man aged 18-30 years with Graves' ophthalmopathy.

This clonotype was counted many times. The genes are TRBV6-2 or TRBV6-3 and TRBJ2-7, with 9 bases lining up with TRBD2. This CDR3 comprises 17 residues. Germline V gives CDR1 MNHEY, CDR2 SVGEGT. V shed 8 bases, J shed 3 bases, and the junction held 17 bases outside the gene matches. CDR3 amino acids: CASGGQTFSGRIYEQYF. As DNA, the CDR3 is TGTGCCAGCGGAGGGCAAACGTTTAGCGGGAGAATCTACGAGCAGTACTTC.

This clonotype was detected ten times or more. This chain uses TRBV6-2 or TRBV6-3 with TRBJ2-5; D is perhaps TRBD2 (6 bases). The CDR3 is 14 amino acids. V was pared by 5 bases and J by 4 bases, with 14 bases between. CDR1 and CDR2 from the germline V gene are MNHEY and SVGEGT. Here the CDR3 reads CASSQPRLGETQYF. The CDR3 bases are TGTGCCAGCAGTCAACCTAGACTAGGAGAGACCCAGTACTTC.

In this sample, this clonotype turned up a few times. The rearrangement uses TRBV7-9 and TRBJ1-1; TRBD1 matches 10 bases. The CDR3 runs to 14 residues. V shed 3 bases, J shed 5 bases, and the junction held 3 bases outside the gene matches. Germline V gene data show CDR1 as SEHNR and CDR2 as FQNEAQ (reference sequence). DNA for the CDR3: TGTGCCAGCAGCTTGGGGACAGGGGTGACTGAAGCTTTCTTT. Translating gives CASSLGTGVTEAFF.

J is TRBJ2-2 and V is TRBV15; D perhaps matches TRBD1 (6 bases). Germline V gene lookup returns CDR1 LNHNV and CDR2 YYDKDF (reference sequence). CDR3 size: 15 residues. With 2 bases removed from V and 5 bases from J, the gap between germline ends came to 12 bases. The CDR3 region has the DNA TGTGCCACCAGCAGATATTTCCAGGGGACCGGGGAGCTGTTTTTT. Its translation: CATSRYFQGTGELFF.

This clonotype showed up many times. The genes are TRBV30 and TRBJ2-1; either TRBD1 or TRBD2 may fit D (6 bases each). The CDR3 consists of 13 residues. CDR1 is GTSNPN and CDR2 is SVGIG in the germline V gene (reference sequence). With 5 bases removed from V and 8 bases from J, the gap between germline ends came to 16 bases. The CDR3 bases are TGTGCCTGGGGACAGTGGACGGGGGATGAGCAGTTCTTC. Amino acids: CAWGQWTGDEQFF. Using reference TRBV30 and TRBJ2-1 for the parts outside the CDR3, the full variable domain is SQTIHQWPATLVQPVGSPLSLECTVEGTSNPNLYWYRQAAGRGLQLLFYSVGIGQISSEVPQNLSASRPQDRQFILSSKKLLLSDSGFYLCAWGQWTGDEQFFGPGTRLTVL.

J is TRBJ1-5 and V is TRBV19; 8 bases agree with TRBD1. CDR3 length: 17 amino acids. The V gene end was trimmed by 5 bases and the J gene end by 0 bases; junction bases not matched to a gene: 9. Germline-derived CDR1 and CDR2 are LNHDA and SQIVND (reference sequence). CDR3 amino acids: CASSPRTGTLSNQPQHF. The CDR3, as DNA: TGTGCCAGTAGTCCCAGGACAGGGACCCTTAGCAATCAGCCCCAGCATTTT.

The chain is built from TRBV5-4 and TRBJ2-7; D remains unclear. The CDR3 has 14 amino acids. With 2 bases removed from V and 0 bases from J, the gap between germline ends came to 9 bases. From germline, CDR1 is SGHNT and CDR2 YYREEE (reference sequence). The CDR3 sequence: CASSFKKSSYEQYF. The CDR3 DNA follows: TGTGCCAGCAGCTTCAAGAAAAGCTCCTACGAGCAGTACTTC. Using reference TRBV5-4 and TRBJ2-7 for the parts outside the CDR3, the full variable domain is ETGVTQSPTHLIKTRGQQVTLRCSSQSGHNTVSWYQQALGQGPQFIFQYYREEENGRGNFPPRFSGLQFPNYSSELNVNALELDDSALYLCASSFKKSSYEQYFGPGTRLTVT.

This clonotype was seen more than once but under ten times. The chain joins TRBV9 to TRBJ1-4, with 7 bases fitting TRBD1. This CDR3 contains 16 residues. Per germline, CDR1 SGDLS and CDR2 YYNGEE. The V and J ends lost 4 bases and 0 bases, in that order; junction bases with no gene match: 6. CDR3 sequence reads: CASSTRGQSTNEKLFF. Here the CDR3 DNA reads TGTGCCAGCAGCACAAGGGGACAGTCAACTAATGAAAAACTGTTTTTT.

The table lists this clonotype with many counts. This rearrangement joins TRBV20-1 to TRBJ1-1; tentative D call: TRBD1 (5 bases). In germline, CDR1 is DFQATT, CDR2 SNEGSKA (reference sequence). The CDR3 totals 15 residues. The germline V and J ends were trimmed by 4 bases and 5 bases, with 20 bases remaining between them. The CDR3 is CSATDPGQGHTEAFF. CDR3 in DNA: TGCAGTGCTACCGACCCCGGACAAGGGCATACTGAAGCTTTCTTT.

In its sample, this clonotype was seen a few times. V usage is TRBV20-1 and J usage is TRBJ2-3; TRBD2 matches 9 bases. Germline values: CDR1 DFQATT, CDR2 SNEGSKA (reference sequence). The junction had 3 bases not matched to a gene; V was cut back by 3 bases and J by 2 bases. This CDR3 contains 14 residues. CDR3 DNA: TGCAGTGCTAGCATAGCGGGAGCCACAGATACGCAGTATTTT. Residues: CSASIAGATDTQYF.

This chain connects TRBV9 to TRBJ2-1, with 7 nucleotides matching TRBD2. The V gene's germline CDR1 is SGDLS and CDR2 YYNGEE. The CDR3 runs 13 residues. V shed 5 bases and J 10 bases; nucleotides not matched to a gene: 9. The CDR3 loop reads CASRGGGNNEQFF. In nucleotides, the CDR3 is TGTGCCAGCAGGGGGGGGGGGAATAACGAGCAGTTCTTC.

This chain links TRBV5-1 with TRBJ2-3, with 8 bases lining up with TRBD1. CDR3 length: 15 residues. With 6 bases clipped from V and 2 bases from J, the junction kept 8 bases outside the gene matches. CDR1 is SGHRS and CDR2 is YFSETQ in the germline V gene. CDR3 loop: CASNRGAANTDTQYF. The CDR3 nucleotides read TGCGCCAGCAACAGGGGGGCGGCAAACACAGATACGCAGTATTTT.